A selection of T cell receptor beta chains follows, all from one sample in a study of brain T cells in children with intractable seizures. Libraries were prepared by immunoSEQ multiplex PCR; TCRdb keeps only in-frame clonotypes and omits some of them. The table shows about 41,000 clones, with roughly 90% occurring only once. The specimen comprised peripheral blood, sampled at surgery. The receptors here all came from a girl aged 2 to 9 with tuberous sclerosis and intractable seizures. CDR3s include the opening cysteine and the closing phenylalanine or tryptophan. D genes are given only for firm matches.

CDR3 length: 14
D gene: TRBD2
J gene: TRBJ2-5
V gene: TRBV3-1/TRBV3-2
CDR3 protein: CASSHSSGGETQYF

CDR3 length: 17
D gene: NA
J gene: TRBJ2-2
V gene: TRBV7-6
CDR3 protein: CASSPNRQLGPPGELFF

CDR3 length: 15
D gene: TRBD1
J gene: TRBJ2-3
V gene: TRBV11-3
CDR3 protein: CASSVQGRNTDTQYF

CDR3 length: 18
D gene: TRBD1
J gene: TRBJ2-6
V gene: TRBV19
CDR3 protein: CASSIGGQVFSGANVLTF

CDR3 length: 14
D gene: NA
J gene: TRBJ2-7
V gene: TRBV4-1
CDR3 protein: CASSHPEGVYEQYF

CDR3 length: 15
D gene: NA
J gene: TRBJ1-2
V gene: TRBV7-2
CDR3 protein: CASRGRRLRMGGYTF

CDR3 length: 14
D gene: NA
J gene: TRBJ2-1
V gene: TRBV7-2
CDR3 protein: CASRRISSYNEQFF

CDR3 length: 15
D gene: TRBD1
J gene: TRBJ1-4
V gene: TRBV7-2
CDR3 protein: CASSPTGGGYEKLFF

CDR3 length: 14
D gene: TRBD1
J gene: TRBJ1-6
V gene: TRBV6-2/TRBV6-3
CDR3 protein: CASSGTGNNSPLHF

CDR3 length: 15
D gene: NA
J gene: TRBJ1-4
V gene: TRBV4-2
CDR3 protein: CASSQARGTNEKLFF

CDR3 length: 15
D gene: TRBD1
J gene: TRBJ2-4
V gene: TRBV19
CDR3 protein: CASRTGGLAKNIQYF

CDR3 length: 15
D gene: NA
J gene: TRBJ2-1
V gene: TRBV6-5
CDR3 protein: CASSTSGLWSNEQFF